These 5 T cell receptor beta chains originate from one sample sequenced in a study of shared clonotypes between healthy human individuals. Positive CCR7 selection of CD45RO-negative cells yielded the naive CD8 cells, and terminally differentiated effector memory CD45RA+ cells were excluded. TCRdb's copy holds only in-frame clones and misses some; the assay was immunoSEQ multiplex PCR. The table shows 760,000 or so clones, with about 96% occurring only once. The sample consisted of naive CD8+ T cells sorted from blood. These receptors all stem from a man aged 25 to 45 in good health.

The chain is built from TRBV11-2 and TRBJ2-2; 7 bases are a match to TRBD2. V trimming: 3 bases; J trimming: 1 base; junction bases outside the gene matches: 11. Germline V gene lookup returns CDR1 SGHAT and CDR2 FQNNGV. The CDR3 length is 18 residues. In DNA, the CDR3 is TGTGCCAGCAGCTTGGAGGGGCGTAGCGGGTGGAACACCGGGGAGCTGTTTTTT. Its translation is CASSLEGRSGWNTGELFF.

This clone was detected only once. The gene calls are TRBV11-3 and TRBJ1-1; no clear D gene. V was shortened by 0 bases and J by 7 bases, with 9 bases between the two germline ends. This CDR3 region has 13 residues. Germline V lookup: CDR1 SGHNT, CDR2 YENEEA. The CDR3 loop reads CASSLDSGGEAFF. The CDR3 DNA reads as TGTGCCAGCAGCTTAGATTCAGGTGGTGAAGCTTTCTTT.

CDR3 sequence: CASARGGTSYNEQFF. CDR3 nucleotide sequence: TGTGCCAGCGCGCGGGGGGGAACCTCCTACAATGAGCAGTTCTTC. The chain is built from TRBV27 and TRBJ2-1; the match to TRBD2 covers 9 bases. Germline assignment: CDR1 MNHEY and CDR2 SMNVEV (reference sequence). Trimming removed 8 bases from V and 0 bases from J; junction bases left unmatched: 5. The CDR3 spans 15 residues.

The rearrangement links TRBV7-9 to TRBJ2-7, with TRBD1 identical over 9 bases. The ends lost 0 bases at V and 4 bases at J; junction bases unmatched: 7. The CDR3 is 16 residues long. Germline V gene lookup returns CDR1 SEHNR and CDR2 FQNEAQ (reference sequence). The CDR3 loop reads CASSLADGDRGYEQYF. The CDR3 DNA reads TGTGCCAGCAGCTTAGCGGATGGAGACAGGGGGTACGAGCAGTACTTC.

The J gene is TRBJ2-1, the V gene TRBV7-9; TRBD2 aligns across 8 bases. The CDR3 loop spans 16 amino acids. V shed 4 bases, J shed 0 bases, and the junction held 5 bases outside the gene matches. Germline CDR1 is SEHNR and CDR2 is FQNEAQ (reference sequence). CDR3 loop: CASSSASGSSYNEQFF. CDR3 DNA: TGTGCCAGCAGCTCCGCAAGCGGGAGCTCCTACAATGAGCAGTTCTTC.